Each of the 13 T cell receptor beta chains below was sequenced from the same sample in a study of blood T cell repertoires in COVID-19 (TCRdb year 2020). Library preparation was by the immunoSEQ multiplex PCR assay. TCRdb obtained this table from immuneACCESS and retained in-frame rearrangements with V and J assigned. These tables miss some clones; where compared with another copy, unresolved V genes account for less than half of the shortfall, and the remainder is unexplained. This sample lists some 130,000 clones; 84% were detected once. The top ten constitute 1.4% of the sample. The sequenced sample was peripheral blood. The receptor source for this set is a man between 60 and 70 years old with acute or convalescent COVID-19.

The chain joins TRBV29-1 to TRBJ2-5; TRBD1 matches at 10 bases. Germline CDR1 and CDR2: SQVTM and ANQGSEA. V was pared by 0 bases and J by 5 bases, with 9 bases of the junction left unmatched. The CDR3 is 16 residues long. The CDR3 nucleotides are TGCAGCGTTGAAGATCTCTGGACAGGGGGGACGGAGACCCAGTACTTC. Translated, it gives CSVEDLWTGGTETQYF.

The CDR3 sequence: CASSQVGSNQPQHF. As DNA, the CDR3 is TGTGCCAGCAGCCAAGTCGGTAGCAATCAGCCCCAGCATTTT. V gene TRBV14 combines with J gene TRBJ1-5, with D unresolved. The germline V and J ends were trimmed by 1 base and 0 bases, with 4 bases remaining between them. CDR3 size: 14 residues. From germline, CDR1 is SGHDN and CDR2 FVKESK.

The rearrangement joins TRBV27 to TRBJ1-2; 8 nucleotides agree with TRBD1. The CDR3 has 16 amino acids. Per germline, CDR1 MNHEY and CDR2 SMNVEV (reference sequence). V shed 1 base and J 8 bases; nucleotides not matched to a gene: 12. CDR3 coding DNA: TGTGCCAGCAGTTTATGGGCAGGGGGCGGCTTGGGGGGCTACACCTTC. Protein sequence: CASSLWAGGGLGGYTF.

This chain uses TRBV6-5 with TRBJ2-5; tentative D call: TRBD1 (5 bases). Trimming removed 2 bases from V and 2 bases from J, with 12 bases in between. Germline loops: CDR1 MNHEY, CDR2 SVGAGI. The length of the CDR3 is 15 residues. This CDR3 reads CASSYQGRLQETQYF. The CDR3 DNA sequence: TGTGCCAGCAGTTACCAGGGCCGTCTGCAAGAGACCCAGTACTTC.

This chain connects TRBV6-1 to TRBJ2-7, with 7 bases identical to TRBD1. The CDR3 runs 18 residues. The J segment lost 3 bases and the V segment lost 4 bases, leaving 18 bases of the junction unmatched. Germline V gives CDR1 MNHNS, CDR2 SASEGT. The CDR3 DNA is TGTGCCAGCAGTGCTTTTATTTCGGGACAGAGAAGTTACTACGAGCAGTACTTC. As protein: CASSAFISGQRSYYEQYF.

The chain uses TRBV19 and TRBJ1-2; tentative D call: TRBD1 (6 bases). Trimming stripped 6 bases from V and 3 bases from J, with 17 bases between. Germline V CDR1 and CDR2: LNHDA, SQIVND (reference sequence). This CDR3 has 15 residues. For the CDR3, the DNA is TGTGCCAGTAGCTCCCCACGGGACAAATACTATGGCTACACCTTC. This codes for CASSSPRDKYYGYTF.

The table lists this clone with a count of one. The V and J genes are TRBV10-3 and TRBJ2-3; D unclear. Germline V gene data show CDR1 as ENHRY and CDR2 as SYGVKD. This CDR3 comprises 12 residues. Trimming cost V 3 bases and J 5 bases, with 6 bases left between them. The CDR3 spells CAISDSLDTQYF. The CDR3 nucleotides read TGTGCCATCAGTGATAGTCTAGATACGCAGTATTTT.

The genes are TRBV15 and TRBJ2-2, with a tentative D call TRBD1 (6 bases). V was shortened by 7 bases and J by 0 bases, with 12 bases between the two germline ends. Germline loops: CDR1 LNHNV, CDR2 YYDKDF (reference sequence). This CDR3 has 15 amino acids. CDR3 protein: CATNTGQPNTGELFF. DNA for the CDR3: TGTGCCACCAATACAGGACAGCCGAACACCGGGGAGCTGTTTTTT.

V gene TRBV19 combines with J gene TRBJ2-3; 8 bases fit TRBD2. Trimming cost V 3 bases and J 3 bases; bases outside gene matches: 2. This CDR3 has 14 residues. Germline CDR1 LNHDA, CDR2 SQIVND (reference sequence). CDR3: CASSIAGGTDTQYF. The DNA of the CDR3 is TGTGCCAGTAGTATTGCGGGAGGAACAGATACGCAGTATTTT. The variable domain in full, completed from reference TRBV19 and TRBJ2-3, reads DGGITQSPKYLFRKEGQNVTLSCEQNLNHDAMYWYRQDPGQGLRLIYYSQIVNDFQKGDIAEGYSVSREKKESFPLTVTSAQKNPTAFYLCASSIAGGTDTQYFGPGTRLTVL.

This clone showed up just a few times. V and J are TRBV5-1 and TRBJ1-1, with D perhaps matching TRBD1 (5 bases). V was cut by 0 bases and J by 1 base, with 10 bases left in between. Germline V gene sequence: CDR1 SGHRS, CDR2 YFSETQ. The length of the CDR3 is 15 residues. In nucleotides, the CDR3 is TGCGCCAGCAGCTTGGACGGACATCGGAACACTGAAGCTTTCTTT. As protein: CASSLDGHRNTEAFF.

The V call is TRBV5-1, the J call TRBJ1-2; 9 bases match TRBD1. With V trimmed by 2 bases and J by 8 bases, 4 bases remained unmatched. The length of the CDR3 is 13 residues. Germline values: CDR1 SGHRS, CDR2 YFSETQ. The CDR3 sequence: CASSFRTGDGYTF. In nucleotides, the CDR3 is TGCGCCAGCAGCTTTCGGACAGGGGACGGCTACACCTTC.

Only a few counts were recorded for this clone. This chain connects TRBV11-2 to TRBJ2-2; tentative D call: TRBD1 (5 bases). Germline assignment: CDR1 SGHAT and CDR2 FQNNGV. Trimming shortened V by 2 bases and J by 1 base, and 11 bases separated the two germline ends. The CDR3 sequence is 16 residues long. DNA of the CDR3: TGTGCCAGCAGCTTATTTATCAGGGTGAACACCGGGGAGCTGTTTTTT. Translation: CASSLFIRVNTGELFF.

The chain joins TRBV15 to TRBJ1-2; a possible D gene is TRBD1 (6 bases). The CDR3 loop spans 12 amino acids. CDR1 LNHNV and CDR2 YYDKDF come from the germline V gene (reference sequence). The V gene lost 5 bases and the J gene lost 6 bases, with 10 bases spanning the gap. CDR3 loop: CATSRDNDGYTF. The CDR3 DNA follows: TGTGCCACCAGCCGGGACAACGATGGCTACACCTTC.